This T cell receptor beta chain was found in a study of shared clonotypes between healthy human individuals. Profiled with immunoSEQ multiplex PCR; TCRdb holds only in-frame clones, not every one. The sample includes 2 million to 2.5 million clones, approximately 94% seen only once; the top ten take 0.1% to 0.15%. The germline gives CDR1 MDHEN, CDR2 SYDVKM. CDR3 length: 12 residues. Trimming took 1 base from V and 10 from J, leaving 5 bases between them. This clonotype originated in a man younger than 35 in good health. This chain links TRBV28 with TRBJ1-6; D unclear. The sequenced material came from naive CD4+ T cells sorted from blood. Sample subset: CD45RA+ positively selected. CDR3 nucleotide sequence: TGTGCCAGCAGTTTATCCCAATCACCCCTCCACTTT. Its translation is CASSLSQSPLHF.